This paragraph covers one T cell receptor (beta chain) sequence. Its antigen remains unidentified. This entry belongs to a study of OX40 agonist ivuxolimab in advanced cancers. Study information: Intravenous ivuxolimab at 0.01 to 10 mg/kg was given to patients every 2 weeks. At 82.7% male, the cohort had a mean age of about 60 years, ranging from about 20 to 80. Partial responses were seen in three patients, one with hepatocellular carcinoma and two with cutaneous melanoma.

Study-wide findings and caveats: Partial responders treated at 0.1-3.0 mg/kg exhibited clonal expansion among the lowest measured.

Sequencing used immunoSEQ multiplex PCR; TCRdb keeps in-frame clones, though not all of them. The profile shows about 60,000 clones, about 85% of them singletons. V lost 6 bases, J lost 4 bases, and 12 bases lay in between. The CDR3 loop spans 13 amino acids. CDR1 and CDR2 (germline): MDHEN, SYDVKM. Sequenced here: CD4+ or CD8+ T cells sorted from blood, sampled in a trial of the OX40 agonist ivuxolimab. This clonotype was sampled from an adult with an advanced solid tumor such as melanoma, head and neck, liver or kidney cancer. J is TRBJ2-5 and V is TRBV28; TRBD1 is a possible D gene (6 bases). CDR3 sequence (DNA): TGTGCCAGCAGACCACAGGGACGAGAGACCCAGTACTTC. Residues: CASRPQGRETQYF.